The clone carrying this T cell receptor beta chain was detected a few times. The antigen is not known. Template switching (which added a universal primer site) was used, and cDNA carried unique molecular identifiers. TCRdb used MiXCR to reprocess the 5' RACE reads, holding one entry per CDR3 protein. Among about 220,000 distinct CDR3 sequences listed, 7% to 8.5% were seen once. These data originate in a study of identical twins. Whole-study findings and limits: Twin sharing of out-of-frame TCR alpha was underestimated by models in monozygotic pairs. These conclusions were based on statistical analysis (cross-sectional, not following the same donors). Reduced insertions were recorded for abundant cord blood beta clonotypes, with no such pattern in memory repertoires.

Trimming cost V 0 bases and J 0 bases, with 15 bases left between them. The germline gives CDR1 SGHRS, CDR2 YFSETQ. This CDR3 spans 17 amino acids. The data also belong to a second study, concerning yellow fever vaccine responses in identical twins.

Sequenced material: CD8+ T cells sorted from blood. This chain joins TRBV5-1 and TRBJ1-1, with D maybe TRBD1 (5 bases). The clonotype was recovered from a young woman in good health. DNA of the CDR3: TGCGCCAGCAGCTTGGCGGGGCAGCTACATATGAACACTGAAGCTTTCTTT. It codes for CASSLAGQLHMNTEAFF.